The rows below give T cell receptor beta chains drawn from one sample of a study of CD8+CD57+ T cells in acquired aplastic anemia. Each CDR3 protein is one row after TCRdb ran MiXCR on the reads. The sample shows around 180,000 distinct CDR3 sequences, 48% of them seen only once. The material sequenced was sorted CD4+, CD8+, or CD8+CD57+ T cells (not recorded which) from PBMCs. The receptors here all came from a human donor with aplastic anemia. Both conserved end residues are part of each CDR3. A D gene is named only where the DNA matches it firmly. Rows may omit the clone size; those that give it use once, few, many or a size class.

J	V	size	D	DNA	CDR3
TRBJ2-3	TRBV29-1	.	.	TGCAGCGTTGGGAGCGGGACAGATACGCAGTATTTT	CSVGSGTDTQYF
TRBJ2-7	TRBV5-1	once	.	TGCGCCAGCAGCGGCGCAGGGAACTACGAGCAGTACTTC	CASSGAGNYEQYF
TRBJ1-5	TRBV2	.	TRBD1	TGTGCCAGCAGTTCATCCGGGACAGGGGGGCCTCAGGGTCAGCCCCAGCATTTT	CASSSSGTGGPQGQPQHF
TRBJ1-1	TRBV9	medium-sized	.	TGTGCCAGCAGCGGATCGAACACTGAAGCTTTCTTT	CASSGSNTEAFF
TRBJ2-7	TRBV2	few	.	TGTGCCAGCACAAAGGACAATTCCTACGAGCAGTACTTC	CASTKDNSYEQYF
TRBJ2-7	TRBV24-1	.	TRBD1	TGTGCCACCAGTGATAAACAGGGGGCTCTCGACGAGCAGTACTTC	CATSDKQGALDEQYF
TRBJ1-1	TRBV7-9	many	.	TGTGCCAGCAGGCTAACAGAGAACACTGAAGCTTTCTTT	CASRLTENTEAFF
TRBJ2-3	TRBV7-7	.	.	TGTGCTAGCAGCTTATCGTTAACCCAGGGCACAGATACGCAGTATTTT	CASSLSLTQGTDTQYF
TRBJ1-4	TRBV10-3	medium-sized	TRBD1	TGTGCCATCAGCCCGACCGGGACAGCTAATGAAAAACTGTTTTTT	CAISPTGTANEKLFF
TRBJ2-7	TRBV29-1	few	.	TGCAGCGTTCTGCTGGGGAGTGAGGACGGGGAGCAGTACTTC	CSVLLGSEDGEQYF
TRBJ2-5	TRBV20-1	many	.	TGCAGTGCCCTGGTCGCAGAGACCCAGTACTTC	CSALVAETQYF